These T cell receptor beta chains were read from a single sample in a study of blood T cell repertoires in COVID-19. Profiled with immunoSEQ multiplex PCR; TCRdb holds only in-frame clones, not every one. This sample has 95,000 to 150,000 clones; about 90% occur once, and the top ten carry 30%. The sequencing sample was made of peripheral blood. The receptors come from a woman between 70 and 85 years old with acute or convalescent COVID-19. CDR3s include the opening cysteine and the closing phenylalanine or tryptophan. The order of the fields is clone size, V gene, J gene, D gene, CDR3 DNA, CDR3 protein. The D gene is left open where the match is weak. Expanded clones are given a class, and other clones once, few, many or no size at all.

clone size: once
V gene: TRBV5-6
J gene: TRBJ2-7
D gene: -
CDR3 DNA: TGTGCCAGCAGCTTGTTTGGCAGGGGGGTCTACGAGCAGTACTTC
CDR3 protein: CASSLFGRGVYEQYF

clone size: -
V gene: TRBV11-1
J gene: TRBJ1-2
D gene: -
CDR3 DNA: TGTGCCAGCAGCTTACCCAGAAACCAATCTAACTATGGCTACACCTTC
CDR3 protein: CASSLPRNQSNYGYTF

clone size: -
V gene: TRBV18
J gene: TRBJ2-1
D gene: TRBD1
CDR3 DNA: TGTGCCAGCTCCCGGGACAGGGGGAGCAATGAGCAGTTCTTC
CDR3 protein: CASSRDRGSNEQFF

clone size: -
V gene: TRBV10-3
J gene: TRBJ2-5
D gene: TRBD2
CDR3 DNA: TGTGCCATCAGTGCCCAGCCGCGGGGGGCCCAAGAGACCCAGTACTTC
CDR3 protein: CAISAQPRGAQETQYF

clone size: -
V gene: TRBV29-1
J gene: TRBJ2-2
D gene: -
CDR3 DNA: TGCAGCGTTGACAGGAACACCGGGGAGCTGTTTTTT
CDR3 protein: CSVDRNTGELFF

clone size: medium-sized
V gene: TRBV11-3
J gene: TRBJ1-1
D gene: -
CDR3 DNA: TGCGCCCGCAGCCGGGGGGGGGCTACTGAAGCTTTCTTT
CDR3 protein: CARSRGGATEAFF

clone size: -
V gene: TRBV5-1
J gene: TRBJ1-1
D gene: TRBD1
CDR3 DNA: TGCGCCAGCAGCTTGATACAGGGGGGTTCGAACACTGAAGCTTTCTTT
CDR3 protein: CASSLIQGGSNTEAFF

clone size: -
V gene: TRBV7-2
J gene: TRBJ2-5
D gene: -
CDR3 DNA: TGTGCCAGCAGCCAGGGGGGAAAAGAGACCCAGTACTTC
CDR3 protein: CASSQGGKETQYF

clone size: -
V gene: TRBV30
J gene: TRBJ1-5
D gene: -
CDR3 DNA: TGTGCCTGGACCCGGGAGAGCAATCAGCCCCAGCATTTT
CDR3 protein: CAWTRESNQPQHF

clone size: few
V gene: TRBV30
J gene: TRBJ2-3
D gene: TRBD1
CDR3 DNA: TGTGCCTACGAGGGTAGGACAGGGGGCGCAGATACGCAGTATTTT
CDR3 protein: CAYEGRTGGADTQYF

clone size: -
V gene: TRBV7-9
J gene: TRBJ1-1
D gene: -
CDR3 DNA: TGTGCCAGCAGCGCGCAGGGAGGCAGCACTGAAGCTTTCTTT
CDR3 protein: CASSAQGGSTEAFF

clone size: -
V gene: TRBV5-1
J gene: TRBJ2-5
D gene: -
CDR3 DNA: TGCGCCAGCAGTTTGCAGGCGGAGACCCAGTACTTC
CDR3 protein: CASSLQAETQYF

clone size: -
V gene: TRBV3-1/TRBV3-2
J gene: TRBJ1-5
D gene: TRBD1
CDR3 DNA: TGTGCCAGCAGCCAGTCCCGGACAGGGGGCAATCAGCCCCAGCATTTT
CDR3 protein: CASSQSRTGGNQPQHF

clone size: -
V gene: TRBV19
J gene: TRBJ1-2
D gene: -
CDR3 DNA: TGTGCCAGTAGTATATCAGGGCTTACTGGCTACACCTTC
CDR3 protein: CASSISGLTGYTF

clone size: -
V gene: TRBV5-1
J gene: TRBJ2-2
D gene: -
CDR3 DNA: TGCGCCAGCAGCGCGGGGGCGGTCACGAACACCGGGGAGCTGTTTTTT
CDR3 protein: CASSAGAVTNTGELFF

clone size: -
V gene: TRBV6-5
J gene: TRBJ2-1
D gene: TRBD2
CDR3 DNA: TGTGCCAGCAGTTATGTAGCGGGAAGGAACAATGAGCAGTTCTTC
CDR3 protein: CASSYVAGRNNEQFF